The entry below describes one T cell receptor (beta chain). Its antigen is still unknown. The same CDR3 can be traced to other DNA sequences in this sample. This entry belongs to a study of cytomegalovirus exposure and HLA in healthy donors. Across the study: The same platform as the 650 to 700 first-cohort repertoires was used for the 100 to 150 validation repertoires, a later analysis reported.

Notes on the study in general: Confirmation was obtained in vitro that a few CMV-associated chains are specific for CMV antigens. TCR beta chains numbering more than 150 were designated cytomegalovirus-associated.

Produced via immunoSEQ multiplex PCR; TCRdb's table is partial and in-frame only. The data show 100,000 to 150,000 clones, with roughly nine tenths seen just once and 0.95% to 1.5% held by the top ten. The germline CDR1 and CDR2 sequences are KGHSH and LQKENI. Trimming cost V 6 bases and J 0 bases, with 6 bases left between them. The CDR3 extends over 12 amino acids. This sequence originates from a woman younger than 35 in good health and CMV-seronegative. Sequenced: PBMCs. The chain combines TRBV18 with TRBJ2-7, with D maybe TRBD1 (5 bases). CDR3 residues: CASSDSSYEQYF. The CDR3 DNA reads as TGTGCCAGCTCCGACAGCTCCTACGAGCAGTACTTC.